These 25 T cell receptor beta chains were all obtained from the same sample, sequenced in a study of T-cell reconstitution after alpha-beta-depleted transplantation in children. Unique molecular identifiers were incorporated into the prepared TCRbeta library. MiXCR was run by TCRdb on the PCR reads, yielding one entry per CDR3 protein. The data contain more than 500,000 distinct CDR3 sequences, about 10% of them singletons. The starting material was PBMCs, mostly from graft donor cells, obtained 180 days after TCRalphabeta/CD19-depleted stem cell transplant. These receptors were obtained from a female patient between 2 and 15 years old who had a stem cell transplant for aplastic anemia, so the T cells may come from the graft donor.

This clonotype has just a few counts. The V call is TRBV4-3, the J call TRBJ2-1; D unresolved. Germline CDR1 LGHNA, CDR2 YSLEER. The CDR3 covers 12 residues. The V and J ends lost 3 bases and 10 bases respectively, with 10 bases between them. The CDR3, as DNA: TGCGCCAGCAGCCACCAAATAGGCGAGCAGTTCTTC. Amino acids: CASSHQIGEQFF.

This clonotype turned up a few times. The chain uses TRBV7-9 and TRBJ2-1; 15 bases match TRBD2. This CDR3 contains 14 residues. From germline, CDR1 is SEHNR and CDR2 FQNEAQ (reference sequence). The ends lost 7 bases at V and 7 bases at J; junction bases unmatched: 2. CDR3: CASKGTSGRNEQFF. The CDR3 DNA sequence: TGTGCCAGCAAGGGGACTAGCGGGAGGAATGAGCAGTTCTTC.

V and J are TRBV2 and TRBJ2-4; D may be TRBD1 or TRBD2 (5 bases each). Trimming cost V 10 bases and J 9 bases, with 10 bases left between them. The CDR3 runs to 10 residues. Germline V CDR1 and CDR2: SNHLY, FYNNEI. The CDR3 is CAIGARIQYF. The CDR3, as DNA: TGTGCCATCGGGGCTCGCATTCAGTACTTC.

This clonotype was counted only a few times. The chain joins TRBV4-2 to TRBJ1-2, with 8 positions matching TRBD1. This CDR3 is 15 amino acids long. Germline V gene data show CDR1 as LGHNA and CDR2 as YNFKEQ. V was clipped by 1 base and J by 5 bases; unmatched bases: 6. CDR3 amino acids: CASSQVGQGAYGYTF. As DNA, the CDR3 is TGTGCCAGCAGCCAAGTCGGCCAGGGGGCTTATGGCTACACCTTC.

This chain joins TRBV4-1 and TRBJ2-7; the match to TRBD2 covers 8 bases. The CDR3 sequence is 15 residues long. Germline CDR1 MGHRA, CDR2 YSYEKL. J lost 7 bases, V lost 1 base, and 9 bases had no gene match. For the CDR3, the DNA is TGCGCCAGCAGCCAAGTCACGGGGACTAGTCGGGAGCAGTACTTC. It specifies CASSQVTGTSREQYF.

This clonotype has more than one count but fewer than ten. The CDR3 region has the DNA TGTGCCAGCAGCGCCCTAGCGATACGTAGCACAGATACGCAGTATTTT. Translation: CASSALAIRSTDTQYF. The chain has TRBV3-1 and TRBJ2-3; D possibly corresponds to TRBD2 (6 bases). Germline CDR1 is LGHDT and CDR2 is YNNKEL (reference sequence). This CDR3 is 16 amino acids long. Between the trimmed V and J ends, which lost 5 bases and 0 bases, there was a span of 15 bases.

The CDR3 bases are TGTGCCAGCACCGCCCGGGGCGACAGGGACGCCTCGGACACTGAAGCTTTCTTT. This sequence encodes CASTARGDRDASDTEAFF. The genes are TRBV6-2 or TRBV6-3 and TRBJ1-1; 7 bases are a match to TRBD1. The CDR3 is 18 amino acids. After removal of 7 bases from V and 3 bases from J, the junction contained 20 bases not matched to a gene. Germline V gives CDR1 MNHEY, CDR2 SVGEGT.

The gene calls are TRBV7-3 and TRBJ2-3; 9 bases are a match to TRBD1. This CDR3 comprises 16 residues. Per the germline V gene, CDR1 is SGHTA and CDR2 is FQGTGA. With 2 bases clipped from V and 2 bases from J, the junction kept 5 bases outside the gene matches. The chain's CDR3 is CASSLGGTGITDTQYF. For the CDR3, the DNA is TGTGCCAGCAGCTTAGGGGGGACAGGGATCACAGATACGCAGTATTTT.

There are many counts of this clonotype. The chain links TRBV20-1 to TRBJ2-1; the match to TRBD2 covers 8 bases. J was trimmed by 4 bases and V by 3 bases; bases with no gene match: 5. The CDR3 is 14 amino acids. Germline lookup yields CDR1 DFQATT and CDR2 SNEGSKA (reference sequence). As DNA, the CDR3 is TGCAGTGCTAGTGCGGGGGGAGTATACAATGAGCAGTTCTTC. Translated, it gives CSASAGGVYNEQFF.

This clonotype was counted a few times. This chain joins TRBV4-1 and TRBJ2-3; TRBD2 agrees at 7 bases. This CDR3 has 16 amino acids. Germline values: CDR1 MGHRA, CDR2 YSYEKL. V lost 0 bases to trimming and J lost 7 bases; unmatched junction nucleotides: 10. In DNA, the CDR3 is TGCGCCAGCAGCCAAGAAGGGCGGGAGTGGATAAATACGCAGTATTTT. Protein product: CASSQEGREWINTQYF.

The V gene is TRBV4-1, the J gene TRBJ2-3, with TRBD2 identical over 7 bases. The CDR3 runs to 16 residues. In germline, CDR1 is MGHRA, CDR2 YSYEKL. After removal of 1 base from V and 6 bases from J, the junction contained 10 bases not matched to a gene. CDR3 sequence (DNA): TGCGCCAGCAGCCAAGTTTTTCAGCAGGGAGGGGATACGCAGTATTTT. This codes for CASSQVFQQGGDTQYF.

The CDR3: CASSPTPGLSLYQETQYF. The CDR3 DNA is TGTGCCAGCAGCCCCACCCCGGGACTGAGCTTGTACCAAGAGACCCAGTACTTC. V is TRBV11-2 and J is TRBJ2-5; D is possibly TRBD2 (6 bases). CDR1 is SGHAT and CDR2 is FQNNGV in the germline V gene. The V gene lost 5 bases and the J gene lost 0 bases, with 22 bases spanning the gap. The CDR3 spans 18 residues.

As concerns this clonotype: One junction end disagrees with the germline gene, perhaps due to a read error. The J gene is TRBJ1-1, the V gene TRBV5-5, with a weak D call TRBD1 (5 bases). CDR1 is SGHKS, CDR2 YYEKEE, per germline (reference sequence). This CDR3 region has 14 residues. The CDR3 loop reads CASRRKTENTEALF. The DNA for the CDR3 is TGTGCCAGCAGGAGAAAGACAGAGAACACTGAAGCTTTGTTT.

This chain connects TRBV6-5 to TRBJ2-2, with D unclear. Germline lookup yields CDR1 MNHEY and CDR2 SVGAGI. The CDR3 has 12 amino acids. Trimming cost V 7 bases and J 5 bases, with 8 bases left between them. CDR3 in DNA: TGTGCCAGCAAGGTGAAAACCGGGGAGCTGTTTTTT. Translated, it gives CASKVKTGELFF.

This clonotype has ten or more counts. V is TRBV9 and J is TRBJ2-2; 12 bases are shared with TRBD1. The CDR3 runs 16 residues. CDR1 is SGDLS and CDR2 is YYNGEE in the germline V gene. J was trimmed by 2 bases and V by 4 bases; bases with no gene match: 3. DNA of the CDR3: TGTGCCAGCAGCCCCGGGACAGGGGGCAACACCGGGGAGCTGTTTTTT. This encodes CASSPGTGGNTGELFF.

This clonotype occurred a few times. The CDR3 nucleotides are TGCGCCAGCAGCCAAGATTTGCCTAGGACGGGGGTTAATGAGCAGTTCTTC. It specifies CASSQDLPRTGVNEQFF. This chain uses TRBV4-1 with TRBJ2-1; D might be TRBD2 (6 bases). The CDR3 runs 17 residues. The ends were cut back, 0 bases at V and 7 bases at J, with 19 bases in the middle. The germline gives CDR1 MGHRA, CDR2 YSYEKL.

J is TRBJ1-1 and V is TRBV4-2, with no clear D. Germline lookup yields CDR1 LGHNA and CDR2 YNFKEQ. The CDR3 has 14 residues. With 8 bases removed from V and 3 bases from J, the gap between germline ends came to 16 bases. The DNA of the CDR3 is TGTGCCAGCCGTCAACAAGGGTGGGACACTGAAGCTTTCTTT. It is translated as CASRQQGWDTEAFF.

In this sample, this clonotype turned up a few times. The CDR3 region has the DNA TGTGCCAGCAAGGAGACGGGCGGCTCCTACAATGAGCAGTTCTTC. This gives the protein CASKETGGSYNEQFF. The V gene is TRBV12-3 or TRBV12-4, the J gene TRBJ2-1; D is ambiguous. This CDR3 is 15 amino acids long. Trimming stripped 7 bases from V and 0 bases from J, with 13 bases between.

This sequence joins TRBV7-9 and TRBJ2-3; 15 bases agree with TRBD2. V was clipped by 6 bases and J by 1 base; unmatched bases: 5. CDR3 length: 17 amino acids. The germline V gene has CDR1 SEHNR and CDR2 FQNEAQ (reference sequence). The CDR3 spells CASRPGLAGGGTDTQYF. DNA of the CDR3: TGTGCCAGCAGGCCGGGACTAGCGGGAGGCGGCACAGATACGCAGTATTTT.

The CDR3 reads CASSARTGGNTIYF. The CDR3 bases are TGTGCCAGCAGTGCCCGGACGGGGGGAAACACCATATATTTT. The chain recombines TRBV12-3 or TRBV12-4 with TRBJ1-3; D unclear. The CDR3 spans 14 residues. V was trimmed by 5 bases and J by 4 bases, leaving 12 bases between them.

This clonotype was seen many times. The genes are TRBV7-2 and TRBJ2-5; weak D call: TRBD1 (5 bases). From germline, CDR1 is SGHTA and CDR2 FQGNSA. V lost 5 bases to trimming and J lost 2 bases, with 6 bases between them. The CDR3 has 12 amino acids. CDR3 residues: CASSRTQETQYF. The DNA for the CDR3 is TGTGCCAGCAGCAGGACACAAGAGACCCAGTACTTC.

The chain has TRBV18 and TRBJ2-5, with D hard to call. This CDR3 spans 13 amino acids. Trimming removed 5 bases at V and 2 bases at J, with 9 bases between. The germline V gene has CDR1 KGHSH and CDR2 LQKENI. As DNA, the CDR3 is TGTGCCAGCTCAACCACGGTACAAGAGACCCAGTACTTC. It yields the protein CASSTTVQETQYF.

This clonotype was seen a few times. The J gene is TRBJ2-7, the V gene TRBV28; D is unclear. V lost 6 bases, J lost 2 bases, and 11 bases lay in between. This CDR3 spans 13 amino acids. CDR1 MDHEN and CDR2 SYDVKM come from the germline V gene. The CDR3 region is CASSFTPAYEQYF. The CDR3 bases are TGTGCCAGCAGCTTCACCCCAGCCTACGAGCAGTACTTC.

Notes on this clonotype: The junction departs from the called germline gene at one end, perhaps through a read error. This rearrangement joins TRBV5-6 to TRBJ2-2; 9 bases are a match to TRBD1. This CDR3 is 14 amino acids long. Germline lookup yields CDR1 SGHDT and CDR2 YYEEEE. CDR3 nucleotide sequence: TGTTCCAGCAGCTGGGGACAGGGCATCGGGGAGCTGTTTTTT. It codes for CSSSWGQGIGELFF.

V is TRBV18 and J is TRBJ2-6; 7 nucleotides match TRBD1. Trimming removed 3 bases from V and 2 bases from J; junction bases left unmatched: 10. The CDR3 is 18 residues long. Germline values: CDR1 KGHSH, CDR2 LQKENI. This chain's CDR3 is CASSPLTGQRTGANVLTF. The CDR3 bases are TGTGCCAGCTCACCCCTGACAGGGCAGAGGACTGGGGCCAACGTCCTGACTTTC.